These 9 T cell receptor beta chains were all obtained from the same sample, sequenced in a study of CD8 T cells in ankylosing spondylitis. In TCRdb, the 5' RACE reads were re-called with MiXCR into one record per CDR3 protein. Counted here are around 340,000 distinct CDR3 sequences, more than 20% occurring once; the ten biggest clones make up less than 15%. Source material: blood, either unsorted or a sorted T cell fraction (not recorded which). The receptors here all came from a male donor with ankylosing spondylitis or in good health (not recorded which).

The chain links TRBV3-1 to TRBJ2-3; 7 bases are shared with TRBD2. CDR1 is LGHDT, CDR2 YNNKEL, per germline (reference sequence). With 0 bases clipped from V and 2 bases from J, the junction kept 14 bases outside the gene matches. The CDR3 consists of 19 residues. CDR3 nucleotide sequence: TGTGCCAGCAGCCAAGATGCCTCGCGGCGGGGGTCATACACAGATACGCAGTATTTT. As protein: CASSQDASRRGSYTDTQYF.

This clonotype was observed a few times. The chain combines TRBV5-5 with TRBJ2-1; no clear D gene. V was trimmed by 4 bases and J by 6 bases, leaving 5 bases between them. This CDR3 is built from 11 residues. CDR1 and CDR2 from the germline V gene are SGHKS and YYEKEE (reference sequence). CDR3 amino acids: CASSDVNEQFF. In DNA, the CDR3 is TGTGCCAGCAGCGATGTCAATGAGCAGTTCTTC.

The chain employs TRBV6-6 and TRBJ2-7; no definite D call. Germline CDR1 reads MNHNY; CDR2 reads SVGAGI (reference sequence). CDR3 length: 13 amino acids. V was clipped by 6 bases and J by 4 bases, with 13 bases between them. CDR3 DNA: TGTGCCAGCAGGGTCAGTTTTTTGTACGAGCAGTACTTC. Translating gives CASRVSFLYEQYF.

The genes are TRBV12-3 or TRBV12-4 and TRBJ1-2; D might be TRBD1 (5 bases). Trimming removed 5 bases at V and 6 bases at J, with 13 bases between. The CDR3 length is 13 residues. CDR3 sequence: CASSPRRGDGYTF. The CDR3 coding sequence is TGTGCCAGCAGTCCGAGGCGGGGGGATGGCTACACCTTC.

To note about this clonotype: At one end, the junction sequence differs from germline, possibly due to a read error. This chain links TRBV9 with TRBJ2-1; the D is unclear. The CDR3 length is 9 residues. Per the germline V gene, CDR1 is SGDLS and CDR2 is YYNGEE. As DNA, the CDR3 is TGTGCCAGCGGAAATGACCAGTTCTTC. As protein: CASGNDQFF.

The chain carries TRBV12-3 or TRBV12-4 and TRBJ2-1; 9 bases map to TRBD1. This CDR3 contains 14 residues. J gave up 9 bases and V 7 bases, and 10 bases lay outside the gene matches. The CDR3 sequence is CASNHRGLRSEQFF. As DNA, the CDR3 is TGTGCCAGCAACCACAGGGGGCTGAGGAGTGAGCAGTTCTTC.

This clonotype was seen a few times. The chain employs TRBV12-3 or TRBV12-4 and TRBJ1-2, with TRBD1 identical over 10 bases. The junction had 4 bases not matched to a gene; V was cut back by 5 bases and J by 7 bases. There are 13 residues in the CDR3. CDR3 sequence (DNA): TGTGCCAGCAGTCTCGGGACAGGGGTTGGCTACACCTTC. Residues: CASSLGTGVGYTF.

This clonotype was recorded a few times. The chain is built from TRBV5-1 and TRBJ1-1, with D unclear. CDR1 SGHRS and CDR2 YFSETQ come from the germline V gene. The CDR3 totals 12 residues. V was trimmed by 0 bases and J by 7 bases, leaving 7 bases between them. The CDR3 loop reads CASSLAGSEAFF. Written as DNA, the CDR3 is TGCGCCAGCAGCTTGGCCGGGAGTGAAGCTTTCTTT. Supplemented by reference TRBV5-1 and TRBJ1-1, the full variable domain reads KAGVTQTPRYLIKTRGQQVTLSCSPISGHRSVSWYQQTPGQGLQFLFEYFSETQRNKGNFPGRFSGRQFSNSRSEMNVSTLELGDSALYLCASSLAGSEAFFGQGTRLTVV.

The rearrangement links TRBV24-1 to TRBJ2-1; D is undetermined. The CDR3 is 12 residues long. Germline V gene data show CDR1 as KGHDR and CDR2 as SFDVKD. Trimming cost V 0 bases and J 9 bases, with 5 bases left between them. This CDR3 is CATSDLSAEQFF. The CDR3 DNA follows: TGTGCCACCAGTGATTTGTCGGCTGAGCAGTTCTTC.